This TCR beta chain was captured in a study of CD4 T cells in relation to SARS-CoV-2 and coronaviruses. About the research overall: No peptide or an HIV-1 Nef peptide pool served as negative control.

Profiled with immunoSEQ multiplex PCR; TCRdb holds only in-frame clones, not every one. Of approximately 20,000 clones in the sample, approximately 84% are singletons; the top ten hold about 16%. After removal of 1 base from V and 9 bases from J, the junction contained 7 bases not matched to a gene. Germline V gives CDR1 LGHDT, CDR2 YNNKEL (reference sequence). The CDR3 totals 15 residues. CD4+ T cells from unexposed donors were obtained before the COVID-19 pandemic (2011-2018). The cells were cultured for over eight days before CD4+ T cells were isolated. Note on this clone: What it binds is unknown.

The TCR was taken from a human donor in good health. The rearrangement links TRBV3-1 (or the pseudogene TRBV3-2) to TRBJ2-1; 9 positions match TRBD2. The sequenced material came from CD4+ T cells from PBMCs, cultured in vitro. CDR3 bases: TGTGCCAGCAGCCAAGGGGTTAGCGGGAGCCTTGAGCAGTTCTTC. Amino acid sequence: CASSQGVSGSLEQFF.